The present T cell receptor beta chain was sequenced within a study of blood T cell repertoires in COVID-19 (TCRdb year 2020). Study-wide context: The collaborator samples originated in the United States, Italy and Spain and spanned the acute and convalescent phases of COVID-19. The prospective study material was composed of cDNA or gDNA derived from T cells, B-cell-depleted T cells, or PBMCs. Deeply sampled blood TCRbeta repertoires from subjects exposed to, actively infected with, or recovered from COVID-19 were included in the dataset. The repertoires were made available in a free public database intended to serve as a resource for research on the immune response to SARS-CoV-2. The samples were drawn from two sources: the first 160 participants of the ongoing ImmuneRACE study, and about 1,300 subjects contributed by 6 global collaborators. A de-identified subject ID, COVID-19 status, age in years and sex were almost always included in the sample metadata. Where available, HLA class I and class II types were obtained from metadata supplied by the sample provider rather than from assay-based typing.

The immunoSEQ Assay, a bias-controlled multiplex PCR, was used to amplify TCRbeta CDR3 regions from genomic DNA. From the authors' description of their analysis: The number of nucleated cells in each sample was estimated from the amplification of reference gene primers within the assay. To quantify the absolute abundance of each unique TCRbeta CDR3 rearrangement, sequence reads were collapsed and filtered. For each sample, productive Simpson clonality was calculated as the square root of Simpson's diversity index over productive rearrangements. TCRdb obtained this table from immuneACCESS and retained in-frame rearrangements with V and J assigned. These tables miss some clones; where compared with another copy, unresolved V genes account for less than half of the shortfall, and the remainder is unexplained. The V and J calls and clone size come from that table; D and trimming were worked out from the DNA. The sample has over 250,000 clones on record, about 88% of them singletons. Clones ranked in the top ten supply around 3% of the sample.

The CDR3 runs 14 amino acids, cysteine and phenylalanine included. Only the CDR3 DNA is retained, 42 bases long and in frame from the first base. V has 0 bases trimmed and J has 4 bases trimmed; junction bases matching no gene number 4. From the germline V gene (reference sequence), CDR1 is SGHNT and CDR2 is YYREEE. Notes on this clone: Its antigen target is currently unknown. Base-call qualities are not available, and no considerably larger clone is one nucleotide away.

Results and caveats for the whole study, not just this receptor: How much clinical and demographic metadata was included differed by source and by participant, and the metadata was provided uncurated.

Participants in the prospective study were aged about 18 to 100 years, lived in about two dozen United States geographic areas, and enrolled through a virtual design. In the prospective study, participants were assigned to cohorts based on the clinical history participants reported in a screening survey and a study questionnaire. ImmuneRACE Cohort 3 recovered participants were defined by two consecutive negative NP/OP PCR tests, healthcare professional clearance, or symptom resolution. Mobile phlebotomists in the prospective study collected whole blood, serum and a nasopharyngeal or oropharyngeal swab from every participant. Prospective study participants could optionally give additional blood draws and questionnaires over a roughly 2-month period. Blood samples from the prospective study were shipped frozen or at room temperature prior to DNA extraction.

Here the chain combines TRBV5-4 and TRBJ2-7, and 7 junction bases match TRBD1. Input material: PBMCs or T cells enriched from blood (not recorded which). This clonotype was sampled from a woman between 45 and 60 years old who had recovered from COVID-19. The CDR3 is CASSLEAGGYEQYF. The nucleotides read TGTGCCAGCAGCTTGGAGGCAGGGGGTTACGAGCAGTACTTC. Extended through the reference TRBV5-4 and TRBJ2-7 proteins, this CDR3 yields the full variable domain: ETGVTQSPTHLIKTRGQQVTLRCSSQSGHNTVSWYQQALGQGPQFIFQYYREEENGRGNFPPRFSGLQFPNYSSELNVNALELDDSALYLCASSLEAGGYEQYFGPGTRLTVT.